The T cell receptor (beta chain) described here comes from a study of blood T cell repertoires in COVID-19. Study-wide context: PBMCs, B-cell-depleted T cells, or T cells provided the cDNA or gDNA that made up the material.

Profiling relied on immunoSEQ multiplex PCR, and the TCRdb table lists in-frame clones only, not all of them. This sample has approximately 27,000 clones, with approximately 80% found just once. Material for sequencing was peripheral blood. The TCR sequence derives from a human donor in a cohort sampled during active COVID-19.

CDR3 sequence (DNA): TGTGCCAGCAGCTTAGGACCGCCGGGACAGACCTACGAGCAGTACTTC. It codes for CASSLGPPGQTYEQYF. The chain has TRBV27 and TRBJ2-7; 7 nucleotides match TRBD1. From germline, CDR1 is MNHEY and CDR2 SMNVEV (reference sequence). J lost 2 bases, V lost 6 bases, and 13 bases had no gene match. This CDR3 spans 16 amino acids.